Detailed here is one TCR beta chain. This sample is part of a study of T cell responses to AZD1222 COVID-19 vaccine. Only in-frame clones appear in the TCRdb table, and some are missing; sequencing was by immunoSEQ multiplex PCR. The sample has 250,000 to 300,000 clones, 94% seen once. The ends lost 0 bases at V and 7 bases at J; junction bases unmatched: 9. Germline-derived CDR1 and CDR2 are SGHRS and YFSETQ. CDR3 size: 17 residues. The input for sequencing was peripheral blood, taken 28 days after the second AZD1222 dose. This clonotype was sampled from an adult who received the AZD1222 COVID-19 vaccine. The chain combines TRBV5-1 with TRBJ1-4; TRBD1 agrees at 10 bases. CDR3: CASSLAPGQGIREKLFF. Here the CDR3 DNA reads TGCGCCAGCAGCTTGGCCCCGGGACAGGGGATCCGTGAAAAACTGTTTTTT.